This entry concerns a single T cell receptor beta chain. Its antigen has not been determined. It has no much larger one-base neighbor in the sample; base qualities were not kept. From cysteine to phenylalanine, the CDR3 is 13 amino acids long. Only the CDR3 region is kept as DNA, spanning 39 bases read in frame from base 1. The germline V gene specifies MDHEN as CDR1 and SYDVKM as CDR2. Deletion took 6 bases off V and 2 bases off J, with a span of 10 bases between the germline ends. The immunoSEQ Assay, a bias-controlled multiplex PCR, was used to amplify TCRbeta CDR3 regions from genomic DNA. The authors processed their data as follows. Within the assay, amplification of reference gene primers was used to estimate how many nucleated cells each sample contained. To quantify the absolute abundance of each unique TCRbeta CDR3 rearrangement, sequence reads were collapsed and filtered. For each sample, productive Simpson clonality was calculated as the square root of Simpson's diversity index across productive rearrangements. The source is immuneACCESS, and TCRdb retained only in-frame sequences with V and J called. Part of the clones is not carried over; for the studies checked, unresolved V genes explain less than half of this, and the remainder is unexplained. Clone size and the V and J calls come from that table; the DNA yielded D and trimming. For this sample the table gives 350,000 or so clones, of which 90% were detected only once. The ten largest clonotypes hold around 7% of the sample.

The sample comes from a study of blood T cell repertoires in COVID-19 (dated by TCRdb to the early 2020s). Concerning the study at large: Samples from collaborators originated in the United States, Italy and Spain and spanned both the acute and convalescent phases of COVID-19. A freely available public database, intended as a resource for researchers studying the immune response to SARS-CoV-2, is where the repertoires were released. Deeply sampled blood TCRbeta repertoires from subjects exposed to, actively infected with, or recovered from COVID-19 were included in the dataset. The prospective study material was composed of cDNA or gDNA derived from T cells, B-cell-depleted T cells, or PBMCs. The sample metadata nearly always contained a de-identified subject ID, COVID-19 status, age in years and sex. Where available, HLA class I and class II types were taken from metadata supplied by the sample provider and were not determined by assay-based typing. The samples were drawn from two sources: the first 160 participants of the ongoing ImmuneRACE study, and 1,000 to 1,500 subjects contributed by 6 global collaborators.

Each collaborating institution followed its own protocols to collect whole blood in K2EDTA tubes. For TCRbeta analysis, collaborator samples were shipped as frozen whole blood, as isolated PBMCs, or as DNA extracted from either sample type. General findings and caveats noted by the study authors: The quantity of clinical and demographic metadata differed by source and by participant and was supplied without curation.

The V and J segments used are TRBV28 and TRBJ1-2; no D gene call is confident. The sequencing sample was made of peripheral blood. This clonotype was sampled from a man younger than 35 with active or convalescent COVID-19. This receptor carries the CDR3 CASSVQQNYGYTF. The DNA is TGTGCCAGCAGCGTACAGCAGAACTATGGCTACACCTTC.